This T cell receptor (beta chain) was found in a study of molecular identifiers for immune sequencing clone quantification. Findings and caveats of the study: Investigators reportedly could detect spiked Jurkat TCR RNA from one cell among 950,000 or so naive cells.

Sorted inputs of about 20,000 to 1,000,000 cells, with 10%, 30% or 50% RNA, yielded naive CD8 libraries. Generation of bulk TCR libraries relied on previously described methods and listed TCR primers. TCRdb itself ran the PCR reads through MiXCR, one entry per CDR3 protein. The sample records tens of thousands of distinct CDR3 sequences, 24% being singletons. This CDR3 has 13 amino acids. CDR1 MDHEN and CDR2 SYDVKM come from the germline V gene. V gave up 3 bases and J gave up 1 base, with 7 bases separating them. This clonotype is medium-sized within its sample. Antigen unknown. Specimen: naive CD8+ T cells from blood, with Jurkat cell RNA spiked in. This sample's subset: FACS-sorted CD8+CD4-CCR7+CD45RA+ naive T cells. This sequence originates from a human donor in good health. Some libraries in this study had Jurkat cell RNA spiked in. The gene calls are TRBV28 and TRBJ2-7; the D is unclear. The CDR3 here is CASSLTVSYEQYF. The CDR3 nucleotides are TGTGCCAGCAGTTTGACCGTGTCCTACGAGCAGTACTTC.